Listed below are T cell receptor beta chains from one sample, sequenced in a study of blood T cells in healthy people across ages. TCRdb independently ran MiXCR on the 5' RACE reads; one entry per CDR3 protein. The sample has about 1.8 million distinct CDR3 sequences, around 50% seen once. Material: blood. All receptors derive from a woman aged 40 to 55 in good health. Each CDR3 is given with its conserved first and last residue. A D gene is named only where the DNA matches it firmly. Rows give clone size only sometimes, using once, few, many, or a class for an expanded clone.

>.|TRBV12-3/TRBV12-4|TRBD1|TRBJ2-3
CASKRQGSSTDTQYF
TGTGCCAGCAAGAGACAGGGAAGTAGCACAGATACGCAGTATTTT
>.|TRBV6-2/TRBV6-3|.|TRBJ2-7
CASGKGRISSYEQYF
TGTGCCAGCGGTAAGGGACGGATTAGCTCCTACGAGCAGTACTTC
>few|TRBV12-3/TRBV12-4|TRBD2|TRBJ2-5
CASIREFSGDFQETQYF
TGTGCCAGCATCCGAGAGTTTAGCGGGGACTTCCAAGAGACCCAGTACTTC
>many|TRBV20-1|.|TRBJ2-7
CSARRDGPYEQYF
TGCAGTGCTAGAAGAGACGGACCCTACGAGCAGTACTTC
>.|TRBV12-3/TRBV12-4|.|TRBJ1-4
CASSTEKLFF
TGTGCCAGCAGTACAGAAAAACTGTTTTTT
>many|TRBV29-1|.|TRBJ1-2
CSVHRRETYGYTF
TGCAGCGTTCACCGGAGAGAGACCTATGGCTACACCTTC
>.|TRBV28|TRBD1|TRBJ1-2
CASSLLFPGGLFYGYTF
TGTGCCAGCAGTTTACTTTTCCCAGGGGGCTTATTCTATGGCTACACCTTC
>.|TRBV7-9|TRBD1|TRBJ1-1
CASSLGGGTGNTEAFF
TGTGCCAGCAGCTTAGGGGGGGGGACAGGGAACACTGAAGCTTTCTTT
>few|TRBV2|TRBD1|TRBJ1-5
CASSFTGTGVGNQPQHF
TGTGCCAGCAGTTTCACCGGGACAGGGGTAGGCAATCAGCCCCAGCATTTT
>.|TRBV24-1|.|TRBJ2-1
CATGTYNEQFF
TGTGCCACCGGGACCTACAATGAGCAGTTCTTC
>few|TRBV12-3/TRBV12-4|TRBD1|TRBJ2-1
CASSRSGGWDEQFF
TGTGCCAGCAGTAGATCAGGGGGCTGGGATGAGCAGTTCTTC
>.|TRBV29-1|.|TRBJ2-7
CSVVWGGGGYEQYF
TGCAGCGTTGTCTGGGGGGGAGGGGGGTACGAGCAGTACTTC
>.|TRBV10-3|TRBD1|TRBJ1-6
CATGSDRANSPLHF
TGTGCCACCGGGTCGGACAGGGCTAATTCACCCCTCCACTTT
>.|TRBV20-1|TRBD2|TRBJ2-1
CSVRSGTSGDREQFF
TGCAGTGTCCGATCTGGGACTAGCGGGGACCGGGAGCAGTTCTTC
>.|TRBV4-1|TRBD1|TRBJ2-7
CASSPQPGQGYNEQYF
TGCGCCAGCAGCCCACAACCGGGACAGGGCTACAATGAGCAGTACTTC
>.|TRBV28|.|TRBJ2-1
CASSLRRAGGYNEQFF
TGTGCCAGCAGTTTACGTAGGGCAGGGGGGTACAATGAGCAGTTCTTC
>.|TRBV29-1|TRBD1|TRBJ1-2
CSVEAGQGRNGHTF
TGCAGCGTTGAAGCGGGACAGGGAAGAAATGGCCACACCTTC
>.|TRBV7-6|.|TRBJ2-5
CASSLVDSREETQYF
TGTGCCAGCAGCTTAGTGGATAGCCGGGAAGAGACCCAGTACTTC
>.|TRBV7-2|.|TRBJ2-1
CASSLGWDPTYNEQFF
TGTGCCAGCAGCTTAGGCTGGGACCCGACCTACAATGAGCAGTTCTTC
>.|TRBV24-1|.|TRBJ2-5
CATSDSTGGRFETQYF
TGTGCCACCAGTGATTCGACAGGCGGACGTTTTGAGACCCAGTACTTC
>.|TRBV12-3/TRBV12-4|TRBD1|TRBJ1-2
CASSLAGTGGGDGGYTF
TGTGCCAGCAGTTTAGCAGGGACAGGGGGCGGGGATGGAGGCTACACCTTC
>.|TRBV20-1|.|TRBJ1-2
CSATRDASYGYTF
TGCAGTGCTACCAGGGACGCGAGCTATGGCTACACCTTC
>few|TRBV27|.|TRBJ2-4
CASSQQGKSMGKNIQYF
TGTGCCAGCAGCCAACAGGGAAAGAGTATGGGCAAAAACATTCAGTACTTC
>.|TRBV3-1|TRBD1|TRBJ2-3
CASRGDRVPDTQYF
TGTGCCAGCAGAGGGGACAGGGTCCCAGATACGCAGTATTTT
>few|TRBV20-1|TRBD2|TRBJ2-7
CSARWGGISYEQYF
TGCAGTGCTAGGTGGGGGGGGATAAGCTACGAGCAGTACTTC
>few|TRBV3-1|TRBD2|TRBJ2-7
CASSQEWEGEQYF
TGTGCCAGCAGCCAAGAATGGGAGGGTGAGCAGTACTTC
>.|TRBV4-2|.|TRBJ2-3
CASSPSGWGGGTDTQYF
TGTGCCAGCAGCCCATCGGGTTGGGGGGGCGGCACAGATACGCAGTATTTT
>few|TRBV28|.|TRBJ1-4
CASRPGLNNEKLFF
TGTGCCAGCAGACCGGGACTCAATAATGAAAAACTGTTTTTT
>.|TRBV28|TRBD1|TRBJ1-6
CASSLGGQGGSPLHF
TGTGCCAGCAGTTTAGGTGGACAGGGCGGTTCACCCCTCCACTTT
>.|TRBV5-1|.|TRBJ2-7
CASPGDYEQYF
TGCGCCAGTCCGGGAGACTACGAGCAGTACTTC
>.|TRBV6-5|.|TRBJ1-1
CASSNLGEGDTEAFF
TGTGCCAGCAGTAACCTAGGGGAAGGGGACACTGAAGCTTTCTTT
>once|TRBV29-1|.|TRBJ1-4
CSVGERNEKLFF
TGCAGCGTAGGCGAACGGAATGAAAAACTGTTTTTT
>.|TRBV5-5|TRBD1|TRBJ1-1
CASGMTGFDTEAFF
TGTGCCAGCGGAATGACAGGGTTCGACACTGAAGCTTTCTTT
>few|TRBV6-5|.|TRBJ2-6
CASRGSSSGANVLTF
TGTGCCAGCAGAGGGTCGAGCTCTGGGGCCAACGTCCTGACTTTC
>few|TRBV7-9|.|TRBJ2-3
CASSQRGRDTQYF
TGTGCCAGCAGTCAACGGGGGAGAGATACGCAGTATTTT
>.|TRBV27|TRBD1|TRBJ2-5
CASRPDRGLGETQYF
TGTGCCAGCAGGCCGGACAGGGGGCTGGGAGAGACCCAGTACTTC
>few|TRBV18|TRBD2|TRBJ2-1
CASSPSGGHNNEQFF
TGTGCCAGCTCACCTAGCGGGGGGCACAACAATGAGCAGTTCTTC
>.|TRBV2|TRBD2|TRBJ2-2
CASRHGGGKLFF
TGTGCCAGCAGACATGGGGGGGGAAAGCTGTTTTTT
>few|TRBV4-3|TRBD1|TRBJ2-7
CASSQDSTGASYEQYF
TGCGCCAGCAGCCAAGATTCTACAGGGGCATCCTACGAGCAGTACTTC
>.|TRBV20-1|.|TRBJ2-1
CSARVNVNEQFF
TGCAGTGCTAGAGTAAATGTCAATGAGCAGTTCTTC
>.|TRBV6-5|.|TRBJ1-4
CASSYSGFEKLFF
TGTGCCAGCAGTTACTCAGGTTTTGAAAAACTGTTTTTT
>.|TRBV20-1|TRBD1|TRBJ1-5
CSARDPGQGDVWPQHF
TGCAGTGCTCGAGACCCGGGACAGGGCGACGTTTGGCCCCAGCATTTT
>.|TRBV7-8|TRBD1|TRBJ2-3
CASSLRDRVPTDTQYF
TGTGCCAGCAGCCTCCGGGACAGGGTCCCCACAGATACGCAGTATTTT
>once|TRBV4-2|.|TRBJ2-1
CASSQDRGGETQFF
TGTGCCAGCAGCCAAGATCGGGGTGGGGAGACCCAGTTCTTC
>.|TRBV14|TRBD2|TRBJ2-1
CASSPGTSGGLWNEQFF
TGTGCCAGCAGCCCGGGGACTAGCGGGGGGCTTTGGAATGAGCAGTTCTTC